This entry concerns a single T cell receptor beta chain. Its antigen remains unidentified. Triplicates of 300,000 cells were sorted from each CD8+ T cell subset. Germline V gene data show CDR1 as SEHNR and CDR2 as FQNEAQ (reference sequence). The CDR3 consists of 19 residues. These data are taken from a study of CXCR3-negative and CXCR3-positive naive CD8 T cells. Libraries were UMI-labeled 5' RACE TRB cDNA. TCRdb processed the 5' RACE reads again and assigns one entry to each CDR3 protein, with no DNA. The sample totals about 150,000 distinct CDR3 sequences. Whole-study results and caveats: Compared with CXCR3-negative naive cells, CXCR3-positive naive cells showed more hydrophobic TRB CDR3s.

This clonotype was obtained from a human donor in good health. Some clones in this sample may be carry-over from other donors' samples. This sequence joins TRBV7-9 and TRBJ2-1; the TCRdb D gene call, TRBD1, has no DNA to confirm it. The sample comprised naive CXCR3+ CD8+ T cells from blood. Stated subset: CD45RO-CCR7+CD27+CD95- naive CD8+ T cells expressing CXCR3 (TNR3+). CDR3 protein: CASSLADRVFSLSYNEQFF. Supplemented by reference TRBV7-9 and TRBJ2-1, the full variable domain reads DTGVSQNPRHKITKRGQNVTFRCDPISEHNRLYWYRQTLGQGPEFLTYFQNEAQLEKSRLLSDRFSAERPKGSFSTLEIQRTEQGDSAMYLCASSLADRVFSLSYNEQFFGPGTRLTVL.